This entry lists 27 T cell receptor beta chains sequenced from one sample in a study of CD4 T cells in relation to SARS-CoV-2 and coronaviruses. No antigen has been identified for these receptors. Using immunoSEQ multiplex PCR, the repertoire was profiled, and TCRdb retains in-frame clones only, with some absent. The repertoire holds some 35,000 clones, with under 90% as singletons. The sequenced sample consisted of naive CD4+ T cells from PBMCs, cultured in vitro. As to subset: naive CD4+ T cells isolated by negative enrichment. Every receptor here comes from an adult with COVID-19.

The rearrangement links TRBV4-2 to TRBJ1-2; D possibly corresponds to TRBD1 (5 bases). Germline lookup yields CDR1 LGHNA and CDR2 YNFKEQ. Trimming took 3 bases from V and 3 from J, leaving 14 bases between them. The CDR3 extends over 15 amino acids. The CDR3 DNA follows: TGTGCCAGCAGCCAGTTTGAGTGGGGCGACTATGGCTACACCTTC. It translates to CASSQFEWGDYGYTF.

The V and J genes are TRBV30 and TRBJ2-7; 10 bases are a match to TRBD2. The V segment lost 0 bases and the J segment 2 bases; nucleotides outside the gene matches: 7. The V gene's germline CDR1 is GTSNPN and CDR2 SVGIG (reference sequence). The CDR3 is 16 amino acids. Here the CDR3 reads CAWSVSRTSGTYEQYF. In DNA, the CDR3 is TGTGCCTGGAGTGTCTCCCGGACTAGCGGAACCTACGAGCAGTACTTC.

The DNA of the CDR3 is TGTGCCTGGAGTGTAGGGGGTAGGGATAGCAATCAGCCCCAGCATTTT. Encoded protein: CAWSVGGRDSNQPQHF. V and J are TRBV30 and TRBJ1-5, with D perhaps matching TRBD1 (6 bases). The ends were cut back, 0 bases at V and 0 bases at J, with 12 bases in the middle. The CDR3 consists of 16 residues. CDR1 GTSNPN and CDR2 SVGIG come from the germline V gene (reference sequence).

As DNA, the CDR3 is TGTGCCAGTAGTACAGGGACCGGGTACCACAGCAATCAGCCCCAGCATTTT. Its translation is CASSTGTGYHSNQPQHF. The V gene is TRBV19, the J gene TRBJ1-5, with D possibly matching TRBD1 (5 bases). This CDR3 is built from 17 residues. V was shortened by 4 bases and J by 1 base, with 17 bases between the two germline ends. Per germline, CDR1 LNHDA and CDR2 SQIVND (reference sequence).

This clone appeared once. The chain employs TRBV27 and TRBJ2-1, with TRBD2 identical over 8 bases. Trimming took 4 bases from V and 2 from J; bases not matched to a gene: 7. Germline V gives CDR1 MNHEY, CDR2 SMNVEV (reference sequence). This CDR3 has 16 residues. The CDR3 loop is CASSSFGRGTYNEQFF. In DNA form, the CDR3 reads TGTGCCAGCAGTTCTTTCGGGAGGGGGACCTACAATGAGCAGTTCTTC.

The chain is built from TRBV5-1 and TRBJ2-3; TRBD2 aligns across 7 bases. Per the germline V gene, CDR1 is SGHRS and CDR2 is YFSETQ. With 4 bases clipped from V and 0 bases from J, the junction kept 8 bases outside the gene matches. This CDR3 spans 16 amino acids. The CDR3 DNA sequence: TGCGCCAGCAGCACCGGGCTAGCGGAGAGCACAGATACGCAGTATTTT. Its translation: CASSTGLAESTDTQYF.

This chain connects TRBV5-4 to TRBJ2-1; TRBD1 matches at 8 bases. The length of the CDR3 is 17 residues. Trimming removed 1 base from V and 5 bases from J; junction bases left unmatched: 11. CDR1 SGHNT and CDR2 YYREEE come from the germline V gene (reference sequence). The CDR3 is CASSLPGRQGADNEQFF. In DNA form, the CDR3 reads TGTGCCAGCAGCTTGCCGGGTAGGCAGGGGGCGGACAATGAGCAGTTCTTC.

V usage is TRBV5-4 and J usage is TRBJ2-1; no firm D call. Germline assignment: CDR1 SGHNT and CDR2 YYREEE (reference sequence). This CDR3 has 16 amino acids. Deletions cut 1 base from V and 0 bases from J, with 11 bases between. CDR3 amino acids: CASSLLRKSSYNEQFF. CDR3 coding DNA: TGTGCCAGCAGCTTGCTGCGGAAGAGCTCCTACAATGAGCAGTTCTTC.

The V and J genes are TRBV18 and TRBJ2-3, with TRBD2 as a possible D gene (6 bases). The CDR3 length is 15 residues. V lost 6 bases and J lost 1, with 14 bases in between. The germline V gene encodes CDR1 KGHSH and CDR2 LQKENI. The CDR3 spells CASSLSGFRTDTQYF. CDR3 nucleotide sequence: TGTGCCAGCTCCCTAAGCGGGTTCCGCACAGATACGCAGTATTTT.

This chain connects TRBV18 to TRBJ2-7; no reliable D call. Germline V gene sequence: CDR1 KGHSH, CDR2 LQKENI. The CDR3 has 13 amino acids. V was clipped by 2 bases and J by 2 bases, with 7 bases between them. CDR3 sequence: CASSPARPYEQYF. CDR3 bases: TGTGCCAGCTCACCAGCCCGGCCCTACGAGCAGTACTTC.

The chain carries TRBV29-1 and TRBJ2-7, with 9 bases matching TRBD1. V was clipped by 2 bases and J by 6 bases; unmatched bases: 5. The CDR3 consists of 13 residues. CDR1 is SQVTM and CDR2 is ANQGSEA in the germline V gene. CDR3 in DNA: TGCAGCGTTGAACAACAGGGGGCAGGCGAGCAGTACTTC. Protein: CSVEQQGAGEQYF.

V gene TRBV21-1 combines with J gene TRBJ2-7; the D segment call TRBD2 is taken from the table without a DNA check. TRBV21-1 is annotated as a pseudogene. The CDR3 has 17 amino acids. CDR3 sequence: CASSNSRGKGLAYEQYF. Written as DNA, the CDR3 is TGTGCCAGCAGCAACTCCCGGGGGAAGGGACTAGCGTACGAGCAGTACTTC.

The V and J genes are TRBV7-8 and TRBJ2-7; D remains unclear. The CDR3 is 15 residues long. The ends were cut back, 1 base at V and 3 bases at J, with 13 bases in the middle. Per the germline V gene, CDR1 is SGHVS and CDR2 is FQNEAQ. CDR3 in DNA: TGTGCCAGCAGCTTAGTTAGATTAGGTCTCTACGAGCAGTACTTC. Translation gives CASSLVRLGLYEQYF. The whole variable domain, filled in from reference TRBV7-8 and TRBJ2-7, reads GAGVSQSPRYKVAKRGQDVALRCDPISGHVSLFWYQQALGQGPEFLTYFQNEAQLDKSGLPSDRFFAERPEGSVSTLKIQRTQQEDSAVYLCASSLVRLGLYEQYFGPGTRLTVT.

The gene calls are TRBV9 and TRBJ2-5; 7 bases agree with TRBD1. The CDR3 has 14 residues. Germline loops: CDR1 SGDLS, CDR2 YYNGEE. V was pared by 4 bases and J by 4 bases, with 7 bases of the junction left unmatched. The CDR3, as DNA: TGTGCCAGCAGCCCTACAGGGGCGCCAGAGACCCAGTACTTC. This codes for CASSPTGAPETQYF.

The V and J genes are TRBV18 and TRBJ2-7; 8 bases fit TRBD2. Germline trimming cut 3 bases from V and 3 bases from J; bases unmatched to any gene: 7. From germline, CDR1 is KGHSH and CDR2 LQKENI. CDR3 length equals 15 residues. The CDR3 bases are TGTGCCAGCTCACCGGGGACTAGACCCTTCTACGAGCAGTACTTC. The encoded protein is CASSPGTRPFYEQYF.

The chain carries TRBV28 and TRBJ2-1; D is unclear. The CDR3 has 11 amino acids. CDR1 MDHEN and CDR2 SYDVKM come from the germline V gene. The CDR3, as DNA: TGTGTAGTGCTAGCCTACAATGAGCAGTTCTTC. Amino acid sequence: CVVLAYNEQFF.

This rearrangement joins TRBV5-8 to TRBJ2-7; 10 bases line up with TRBD2. This CDR3 is 14 amino acids long. The ends lost 2 bases at V and 3 bases at J; junction bases unmatched: 2. Per the germline V gene, CDR1 is SGHTS and CDR2 is YDEGEE. The CDR3 sequence: CASSLRLAGYEQYF. The CDR3 DNA reads as TGTGCCAGCAGCTTAAGACTAGCGGGCTACGAGCAGTACTTC.

The gene calls are TRBV7-2 and TRBJ2-7; TRBD2 might be the D (6 bases). The CDR3 is 16 amino acids. V lost 1 base, J lost 0 bases, and 13 bases lay in between. The germline V gene has CDR1 SGHTA and CDR2 FQGNSA. The CDR3 sequence is CASSLGRGGISYEQYF. In DNA form, the CDR3 reads TGTGCCAGCAGCTTAGGGCGAGGCGGGATCTCCTACGAGCAGTACTTC.

CDR3 in amino acids: CASRETLSEQFF. Written as DNA, the CDR3 is TGTGCCAGCAGGGAGACCTTAAGTGAGCAGTTCTTC. The chain has TRBV25-1 and TRBJ2-1; unclear D gene. The V end lost 6 bases, the J end lost 9 bases, and 12 bases lay between the germline ends. The CDR3 consists of 12 residues. Germline-derived CDR1 and CDR2 are MGHDK and SYGVNS.

The count of this clone is one. The CDR3 DNA reads TGTGCCAGCAGTTCCGGGACAGGGATCGATGAGCAGTTCTTC. Protein: CASSSGTGIDEQFF. J is TRBJ2-1 and V is TRBV6-5; 9 nucleotides line up with TRBD1. The germline V gene has CDR1 MNHEY and CDR2 SVGAGI. With V trimmed by 4 bases and J by 8 bases, 6 bases remained unmatched. The CDR3 loop spans 14 amino acids.

This rearrangement joins TRBV28 to TRBJ2-3, with 11 bases identical to TRBD2. The CDR3 runs to 15 residues. CDR1 is MDHEN and CDR2 is SYDVKM in the germline V gene. Unmatched junction bases numbered 1, after V lost 5 bases and J lost 0 bases. This CDR3 reads CASSRTSGSTDTQYF. In DNA form, the CDR3 reads TGTGCCAGCAGTAGGACTAGCGGGAGCACAGATACGCAGTATTTT.

The chain carries TRBV11-2 and TRBJ2-5; 9 nucleotides align to TRBD1. The V gene's germline CDR1 is SGHAT and CDR2 FQNNGV. The V and J ends lost 5 bases and 5 bases, in that order; junction bases with no gene match: 15. The CDR3 extends over 17 amino acids. In DNA form, the CDR3 reads TGTGCCAGCAGCCGCCGGACAGGGGTCCTCGTAGGGGAGACCCAGTACTTC. Protein: CASSRRTGVLVGETQYF.

The rearrangement links TRBV12-3 or TRBV12-4 to TRBJ1-1; TRBD1 aligns across 9 bases. This CDR3 spans 13 amino acids. V trimming: 0 bases; J trimming: 8 bases; junction bases outside the gene matches: 1. CDR3 region: CASSLAGQGEAFF. CDR3 DNA: TGTGCCAGCAGTTTAGCCGGACAGGGGGAAGCTTTCTTT.

The chain has TRBV6-6 and TRBJ1-6, with unresolved D. CDR1 is MNHNY and CDR2 is SVGAGI in the germline V gene (reference sequence). V gave up 6 bases and J gave up 8 bases, with 11 bases separating them. This CDR3 region has 13 residues. CDR3 in amino acids: CASSQLGDSPLHF. The CDR3 DNA sequence: TGTGCCAGCAGCCAGCTTGGGGATTCACCCCTCCACTTT.

V usage is TRBV6-6 and J usage is TRBJ2-3, with D possibly TRBD2 on 6 matching bases. V lost 6 bases and J 2 bases, leaving 9 bases between the germline ends. Per germline, CDR1 MNHNY and CDR2 SVGAGI (reference sequence). CDR3 length: 13 residues. CDR3 sequence reads: CASRRDSTDTQYF. The CDR3 nucleotides read TGTGCCAGCAGACGGGACTCCACAGATACGCAGTATTTT.

This chain joins TRBV6-2 or TRBV6-3 and TRBJ2-7; D is perhaps TRBD2 (6 bases). The CDR3 consists of 17 residues. Germline CDR1 and CDR2: MNHEY and SVGEGT. V lost 6 bases and J lost 3, with 24 bases in between. CDR3 sequence (DNA): TGTGCCAGCAGCCGGGACTTCCCGACTTTAGAGAACTACGAGCAGTACTTC. Translation: CASSRDFPTLENYEQYF.

The chain has TRBV28 and TRBJ2-5; D unclear. The germline V gene has CDR1 MDHEN and CDR2 SYDVKM. The ends were cut back, 3 bases at V and 5 bases at J, with 10 bases in the middle. The CDR3 extends over 13 amino acids. In DNA, the CDR3 is TGTGCCAGCAGTTTTAGACATCGGGAGACCCAGTACTTC. Residues: CASSFRHRETQYF.